Listed below are T cell receptor beta chains from one sample, sequenced in a study of OX40 agonist ivuxolimab in advanced cancers. Sequenced by immunoSEQ multiplex PCR; TCRdb stores in-frame clones only, minus some. The sample consists of about 82,000 clones, more than 80% of them appearing once. The source was CD4+ or CD8+ T cells sorted from blood, collected in a trial of the OX40 agonist ivuxolimab. All receptors come from an adult with an advanced solid tumor such as melanoma, head and neck, liver or kidney cancer. CDR3s include the opening cysteine and the closing phenylalanine or tryptophan. Each record gives: V gene, D gene, J gene, clone size, CDR3 DNA, CDR3 protein. The D gene is left open where the match is weak. Size is omitted from some rows. Given values are once, few, many or a class for expanded clones.

TRBV11-1	TRBD1	TRBJ1-1	.	TGTGCCAGCAGCTTAGCGACAGGGGGCACTGAAGCTTTCTTT	CASSLATGGTEAFF
TRBV11-3	.	TRBJ1-1	.	TGTGCCAGCAGCTTATACATGAACACTGAAGCTTTCTTT	CASSLYMNTEAFF
TRBV4-2	TRBD1	TRBJ2-2	.	TGTGCCAGCAGCCGACTATGGGGACAGGACGGAGGGGCCACCGGGGAGCTGTTTTTT	CASSRLWGQDGGATGELFF
TRBV10-1	.	TRBJ2-7	.	TGCGCCAGCAGTGAAGGAGCCGCCTACGAGCAGTACTTC	CASSEGAAYEQYF
TRBV19	TRBD1	TRBJ2-7	.	TGTGCCAGTCGGACAGGGGATGTGCAGTACTTC	CASRTGDVQYF
TRBV9	TRBD1	TRBJ1-3	.	TGTGCCAGCAGCGCCGGGACAGGGTCATCTGGAAACACCATATATTTT	CASSAGTGSSGNTIYF
TRBV9	.	TRBJ2-3	.	TGTGCCAGCAGCGTAGCTGAGGGGAGCACAGATACGCAGTATTTT	CASSVAEGSTDTQYF
TRBV7-2	TRBD1	TRBJ1-4	.	TGTGCGTGCCACAGGGGCCCTAATGAAAAACTGTTTTTT	CACHRGPNEKLFF
TRBV5-4	.	TRBJ1-6	once	TGTGCCAGCAGCTTGCATGGGGGGGATTCACCCCTCCACTTT	CASSLHGGDSPLHF
TRBV28	.	TRBJ1-4	once	TGTGCCAGCAGTTTATGGGGCGGGAGAGGGACTAATGAAAAACTGTTTTTT	CASSLWGGRGTNEKLFF
TRBV5-6	TRBD1	TRBJ2-7	.	TGTGCCAGCAGCCTAGGACAGGGGAGAGAGCAGTACTTC	CASSLGQGREQYF
TRBV11-2	.	TRBJ1-6	.	TGTGCCAGCCGAAGACCGGGACATTCGAATTCACCCCTCCACTTT	CASRRPGHSNSPLHF
TRBV5-4	.	TRBJ1-2	.	TGTGCCAGCAGCTTGGAACAGGTCTATGGCTACACCTTC	CASSLEQVYGYTF
TRBV6-1	TRBD2	TRBJ2-1	.	TGTGCCAGCAGTGGGGGACTAGCGGACTTCTACAATGAGCAGTTCTTC	CASSGGLADFYNEQFF
TRBV6-4	TRBD2	TRBJ2-3	.	TGTGCCAGCAGTGAAGTAGCGGGACCAGATACGCAGTATTTT	CASSEVAGPDTQYF
TRBV9	TRBD2	TRBJ2-3	few	TGTGCCAGCAGCGTGACTAGCGGGGGGGCTAGCACAGATACGCAGTATTTT	CASSVTSGGASTDTQYF
TRBV2	.	TRBJ2-3	.	TGTGCCAGCAGTCCGCCGGTCACAGATACGCAGTATTTT	CASSPPVTDTQYF
TRBV28	TRBD1	TRBJ1-2	.	TGTGCCAGCAGTTTAGGTAGGGGGCGTAACTATGGCTACACCTTC	CASSLGRGRNYGYTF
TRBV6-1	TRBD1	TRBJ1-2	.	TGTGCCAGTACAGGGGGAAGGGGCTACACCTTC	CASTGGRGYTF
TRBV6-1	.	TRBJ2-2	.	TGTGCCAGCAGGGGGACTGGTGGCGCCGGGGAGCTGTTTTTT	CASRGTGGAGELFF
TRBV7-9	TRBD1	TRBJ1-2	few	TGTGCCAGCAGCGTACGGGGACAGAGCTATGGCTACACCTTC	CASSVRGQSYGYTF
TRBV5-5	TRBD1	TRBJ1-2	.	TGTGCCAGCAGCTTAGGGACAGGGGAGAACTATGGCTACACCTTC	CASSLGTGENYGYTF
TRBV5-1	TRBD1	TRBJ2-5	.	TGCGCCAGCAGCGGGACGCAGGGGGCGTGGGAGACCCAGTACTTC	CASSGTQGAWETQYF
TRBV6-6	.	TRBJ1-3	.	TGTGCCAGCAGTTACTCGCAGAGCGGAAACACCATATATTTT	CASSYSQSGNTIYF
TRBV30	.	TRBJ1-1	.	TGTGCCTGGAGTAGAGGGCTGGAGGAAGCTTTCTTT	CAWSRGLEEAFF
TRBV30	.	TRBJ1-6	.	TGTGCCTGGAGTGTAATGCATAATTCACCCCTCCACTTT	CAWSVMHNSPLHF
TRBV7-9	.	TRBJ1-2	.	TGTGCCAGCACCCAACGGGATGGTTATGGCTACACCTTC	CASTQRDGYGYTF